This T cell receptor beta chain was sequenced in a study of brain T cells in children with intractable seizures. Time point described: blood from clinic visit 5 months post-surgery; TSC patient then seizure free. This CDR3 is built from 15 residues. Trimming pared 0 bases from V and 5 bases from J, leaving 12 bases between. The germline CDR1 and CDR2 sequences are SGHNT and YYREEE (reference sequence). The table came from immunoSEQ multiplex PCR; TCRdb's copy has only in-frame clones and leaves some out. This sample carries 300,000 to 400,000 clones, roughly 93% of them seen once, and the ten largest clones take roughly 6%.

The receptor was derived from a boy less than two years old with tuberous sclerosis and intractable seizures. The genes are TRBV5-4 and TRBJ2-4; possible D gene TRBD1, 6 bases. Sequenced here: peripheral blood, sampled approximately 5 months after surgery. DNA for the CDR3: TGTGCCAGCAGCTTGGATGCAGGGGCGGAAAACATTCAGTACTTC. Protein sequence: CASSLDAGAENIQYF. The entire variable domain, with the rest obtained from reference TRBV5-4 and TRBJ2-4, is as follows: ETGVTQSPTHLIKTRGQQVTLRCSSQSGHNTVSWYQQALGQGPQFIFQYYREEENGRGNFPPRFSGLQFPNYSSELNVNALELDDSALYLCASSLDAGAENIQYFGAGTRLSVL.